This entry features one TCR beta chain sequence. This receptor's antigen is unknown. One base away there is no much larger clone; base qualities are not given. This record belongs to a study of T cells after yellow fever vaccination (dated by TCRdb to the late 2010s). About the full investigation: The SMART-Seq v4 Ultra Low Input RNA kit was used to prepare libraries from fractions with low cell numbers. Blood was drawn at multiple timepoints before and after primary and secondary immunization, with bulk PBMC replicates and cell subsets isolated. To follow T-cell clones before and after both primary and booster YFV17D yellow fever vaccination, bulk TCR alpha and beta repertoires underwent longitudinal sequencing. Two healthy male donors made up the cohort, one aged 18 to 29 years and the other aged 30 to 39 years. Study-wide conclusions, independent of this receptor: Compared with the primary T-cell response, the secondary T-cell response was weaker but faster, peaking on day 5 rather than day 15. Computational filtering was required because FACS-sorted repertoires could contain abundant contaminating clonotypes from the bulk population. Only a couple of donors were included in the study, so the extent to which the findings can be generalized is limited. A small share of clonotypes occurred in both CD4 and CD8 compartments, likely arising from convergent recombination. After the booster, most of the clones that had expanded following primary vaccination were detected again (just under 97% of CD4 and 88% of CD8), which suggests that memory was broadly maintained.

Read against the paper, the sample's treatment or condition label means: live attenuated yellow fever vaccine strain. Two biological replicates of bulk PBMCs were collected at each blood-draw timepoint. PBMCs were isolated from peripheral blood using a standard Ficoll-Paque protocol. TriZol was used to extract RNA from bulk PBMCs, from CD4 and CD8 fractions, and from dextramer-positive and dextramer-negative fractions. Via the germline V gene, CDR1 is MDHEN and CDR2 SYDVKM. V and J lose 8 bases and 1 base, and a span of 15 bases separates them. Inclusive of the bounding cysteine and phenylalanine, the CDR3 is 16 residues long. The sequence is cut down to CDR3 DNA, 48 bases in frame from base 1. TCRdb lists the instrument as Illumina NovaSeq 6000. TCR cDNA was synthesized by 5'RACE template switching, through which a universal primer site and unique molecular identifiers were introduced. Priming for cDNA synthesis came from both the TCR alpha and TCR beta constant segments. Library amplification involved two PCR steps, and the second step added sample barcodes and sequencing adapters. Sequencing of the libraries was done on either Illumina HiSeq 2500 (2x100 bp) or NovaSeq (2x150 bp). As for how the authors treated the data: MIGEC was used to demultiplex reads and collapse the reads into UMI consensus sequences, and MiXCR was used for V(D)J alignment. Vaccine-responding clonotypes were identified with edgeR using replicate PBMC samples, with FDR below 0.01 and a log2 fold change above 5 up to day 15 being required. Each bulk clonotype was labeled CD4 or CD8 based on which sequenced repertoire, CD4 or CD8, contained the clonotype at higher abundance. The public reads were quality trimmed at Q25 with fastp and then assembled into clones with MiXCR by TCRdb, keeping productive beta chains. Entries that share a CDR3 protein sequence are merged under the most common genes and DNA. The authors' filters were not applied to this entry. Within this sample are fewer than 500,000 distinct CDR3 sequences, with under 20% of them counted one time only. Jointly, the top ten make up 15% to 20% of the sample.

This sequence uses TRBV28 and TRBJ2-6; the D region possibly corresponds to TRBD1 (6 bases align). Source: PBMCs, taken before the yellow fever booster vaccination. The source is a man aged 18 to 29 who received the YFV17D yellow fever vaccine. The DNA sequence follows: TGTGCCAGCGGTGGACAGCCGTTTTCTGGGGCCAACGTCCTGACTTTC. Its protein is CASGGQPFSGANVLTF.